This entry lists 23 T cell receptor beta chains sequenced from one sample in a study of brain T cells in children with intractable seizures. Using immunoSEQ multiplex PCR, the repertoire was profiled, and TCRdb retains in-frame clones only, with some absent. The sample contains 80,000 or so clones, 85% to 95% of which appear only once. Sequences were derived from peripheral blood, sampled at surgery. All receptors derive from a boy under two years old with tuberous sclerosis and intractable seizures.

The chain employs TRBV3-1 (or the pseudogene TRBV3-2) and TRBJ1-6, with TRBD1 identical over 8 bases. The junction had 4 bases not matched to a gene; V was cut back by 7 bases and J by 8 bases. This CDR3 is built from 13 residues. Germline V lookup: CDR1 LGHDT, CDR2 YNNKEL (reference sequence). The DNA for the CDR3 is TGTGCCAGCAACCCAGGGGGCGATTCACCCCTCCACTTT. This translates into CASNPGGDSPLHF.

This clone was recorded a few times. J is TRBJ1-1 and V is TRBV4-1; D possibly corresponds to TRBD1 (5 bases). Trimming removed 0 bases at V and 5 bases at J, with 7 bases between. This CDR3 has 13 amino acids. Germline CDR1 reads MGHRA; CDR2 reads YSYEKL. As DNA, the CDR3 is TGCGCCAGCAGCCAAGATGGGGGTACTGAAGCTTTCTTT. Its translation: CASSQDGGTEAFF.

The sample holds one count of this clone. The chain carries TRBV6-6 and TRBJ1-2, with D possibly TRBD1 on 5 matching bases. This CDR3 is built from 13 residues. V was shortened by 9 bases and J by 2 bases, with 13 bases between the two germline ends. The germline CDR1 and CDR2 sequences are MNHNY and SVGAGI (reference sequence). The DNA for the CDR3 is TGTGCCAGGAATGAAGGGGCCAACTATGGCTACACCTTC. Translated: CARNEGANYGYTF.

The chain uses TRBV7-9 and TRBJ2-2, with 8 bases lining up with TRBD2. This CDR3 is 17 amino acids long. V lost 0 bases, J lost 6 bases, and 9 bases stayed unmatched. Germline V lookup: CDR1 SEHNR, CDR2 FQNEAQ (reference sequence). The chain's CDR3 is CASSLAIGAGVAGELFF. The CDR3 bases are TGTGCCAGCAGCTTAGCGATAGGAGCGGGAGTGGCCGGGGAGCTGTTTTTT.

This clone was seen a single time. The V and J genes are TRBV28 and TRBJ2-7; TRBD2 matches 7 bases. With 2 bases clipped from V and 4 bases from J, the junction kept 8 bases outside the gene matches. The CDR3 is 15 amino acids. Germline V gives CDR1 MDHEN, CDR2 SYDVKM. In DNA form, the CDR3 reads TGTGCCAGCAGTTTAACGGGGGGACCCCGGTACGAGCAGTACTTC. Protein sequence: CASSLTGGPRYEQYF. The whole variable domain, remainder taken from reference TRBV28 and TRBJ2-7, is DVKVTQSSRYLVKRTGEKVFLECVQDMDHENMFWYRQDPGLGLRLIYFSYDVKMKEKGDIPEGYSVSREKKERFSLILESASTNQTSMYLCASSLTGGPRYEQYFGPGTRLTVT.

The CDR3 region is CASSISAFTNTEAFF. CDR3 DNA sequence: TGTGCCAGTAGTATCTCGGCCTTTACGAACACTGAAGCTTTCTTT. The V call is TRBV19, the J call TRBJ1-1; D call uncertain. The germline V gene has CDR1 LNHDA and CDR2 SQIVND (reference sequence). Between the trimmed V and J ends, which lost 3 bases and 1 base, there was a span of 12 bases. The CDR3 totals 15 residues.

Notes on this clone: Other nucleotide sequences from this sample produce the same CDR3. The chain links TRBV12-3 or TRBV12-4 to TRBJ2-7; D is ambiguous. This CDR3 spans 11 amino acids. Between the trimmed V and J ends, which lost 1 base and 3 bases, there was a span of 1 base. The CDR3 DNA reads TGTGCCAGCAGTTTAGGCTACGAGCAGTACTTC. Its translation is CASSLGYEQYF.

About this clone itself: One end of the junction is discordant with germline, which a read error may explain. The chain joins TRBV7-7 to TRBJ2-3; 12 bases match TRBD2. Germline V gene lookup returns CDR1 SSHAT and CDR2 FNYEAQ (reference sequence). The CDR3 sequence is 16 residues long. For the CDR3, the DNA is TGTGCTAGCAGCCCGGGGACTAGCGGGAGCACAGATACGCAGTATTTT. Amino acids: CASSPGTSGSTDTQYF.

This clone appeared a single time. The chain recombines TRBV19 with TRBJ2-1; D is undetermined. Germline V gene data show CDR1 as LNHDA and CDR2 as SQIVND (reference sequence). V lost 5 bases, J lost 0 bases, and 17 bases lay in between. The length of the CDR3 is 17 residues. The CDR3 DNA follows: TGTGCCAGTAGTCGGCTGGTTAGGGTAGGCTCCTACAATGAGCAGTTCTTC. Amino acid sequence: CASSRLVRVGSYNEQFF.

The chain uses TRBV3-1 (or the pseudogene TRBV3-2) and TRBJ1-6; tentatively, D is TRBD1 (5 bases). Deletions cut 0 bases from V and 0 bases from J, with 15 bases between. Germline lookup yields CDR1 LGHDT and CDR2 YNNKEL (reference sequence). CDR3 length equals 19 residues. The CDR3 reads CASSQDWDGRSSYNSPLHF. CDR3 nucleotides: TGTGCCAGCAGCCAAGATTGGGACGGACGGAGCTCCTATAATTCACCCCTCCACTTT.

The rearrangement links TRBV27 to TRBJ2-7; the D is unclear. Per germline, CDR1 MNHEY and CDR2 SMNVEV (reference sequence). The CDR3 is 13 amino acids. V shed 4 bases and J shed 2 bases, with 9 bases lying between them. The CDR3 here is CASSYRVAYEQYF. In nucleotides, the CDR3 is TGTGCCAGCAGTTATCGGGTGGCCTACGAGCAGTACTTC.

The CDR3 is CASSQLAVSYNEQFF. The CDR3 nucleotides are TGTGCCAGCAGCCAACTAGCGGTCTCCTACAATGAGCAGTTCTTC. This sequence joins TRBV7-8 and TRBJ2-1; 8 nucleotides match TRBD2. Germline-derived CDR1 and CDR2 are SGHVS and FQNEAQ. This CDR3 has 15 amino acids. Losses at the gene ends were 5 bases for V and 0 bases for J; bases not matched to a gene: 3.

This sequence joins TRBV5-5 and TRBJ1-1, with D possibly TRBD1 on 6 matching bases. The germline gives CDR1 SGHKS, CDR2 YYEKEE (reference sequence). There are 14 residues in the CDR3. With 2 bases removed from V and 3 bases from J, the gap between germline ends came to 11 bases. DNA for the CDR3: TGTGCCAGCAGCTTAGGGGGGCCGCACACTGAAGCTTTCTTT. It yields the protein CASSLGGPHTEAFF.

V usage is TRBV7-2 and J usage is TRBJ1-1, with 9 nucleotides matching TRBD1. V trimming: 0 bases; J trimming: 6 bases; junction bases outside the gene matches: 8. Germline V gene sequence: CDR1 SGHTA, CDR2 FQGNSA. The CDR3 runs to 16 residues. CDR3 residues: CASSLAAQGARSEAFF. The CDR3 DNA reads TGTGCCAGCAGCTTAGCAGCACAGGGGGCGCGATCTGAAGCTTTCTTT.

This chain connects TRBV19 to TRBJ2-3, with 12 bases identical to TRBD2. V lost 4 bases, J lost 3 bases, and 8 bases stayed unmatched. This CDR3 is built from 17 residues. Looked up from germline, CDR1 is LNHDA and CDR2 is SQIVND (reference sequence). CDR3 amino acids: CASSTGLAGGGTDTQYF. Here the CDR3 DNA reads TGTGCCAGTAGTACAGGGCTAGCGGGAGGGGGGACAGATACGCAGTATTTT.

This clone was observed a single time. This chain connects TRBV4-1 to TRBJ1-6, with a possible D match to TRBD1 (5 bases). The CDR3 totals 16 residues. The germline V gene has CDR1 MGHRA and CDR2 YSYEKL. The germline V and J ends were trimmed by 0 bases and 13 bases, with 19 bases remaining between them. The CDR3 is CASSQDVSGALKPLHF. The CDR3 region has the DNA TGCGCCAGCAGCCAAGATGTATCCGGGGCCCTTAAGCCCCTCCACTTT.

The chain employs TRBV2 and TRBJ2-3, with D perhaps TRBD2 (6 bases). Trimming cost V 4 bases and J 6 bases, with 14 bases left between them. CDR1 and CDR2 from the germline V gene are SNHLY and FYNNEI. The CDR3 runs to 14 residues. CDR3 sequence reads: CASSGPPRGDTQYF. The CDR3 DNA follows: TGTGCCAGCAGTGGGCCCCCCCGGGGGGATACGCAGTATTTT. The full variable domain, completed using reference TRBV2 and TRBJ2-3, is EPEVTQTPSHQVTQMGQEVILRCVPISNHLYFYWYRQILGQKVEFLVSFYNNEISEKSEIFDDQFSVERPDGSNFTLKIRSTKLEDSAMYFCASSGPPRGDTQYFGPGTRLTVL.

The gene calls are TRBV10-3 and TRBJ2-1; maybe TRBD2 (5 bases). This CDR3 is 14 amino acids long. The germline V gene encodes CDR1 ENHRY and CDR2 SYGVKD. Deletions cut 2 bases from V and 0 bases from J, with 5 bases between. As DNA, the CDR3 is TGTGCCATCAGTGAGCGGGGCTCCTACAATGAGCAGTTCTTC. Translation: CAISERGSYNEQFF.

The rearrangement joins TRBV5-8 to TRBJ1-6; D remains ambiguous. Germline CDR1 SGHTS, CDR2 YDEGEE. Trimming took off 4 bases at V and 10 bases at J, with 12 bases between the two ends. The CDR3 is 13 residues long. CDR3 sequence (DNA): TGTGCCAGCAGCGACACCCGGGGATCACCCCTCCACTTT. Protein: CASSDTRGSPLHF.

The V gene is TRBV6-6, the J gene TRBJ2-4; D is ambiguous. Looked up from germline, CDR1 is MNHNY and CDR2 is SVGAGI (reference sequence). CDR3 length: 17 amino acids. With 6 bases removed from V and 0 bases from J, the gap between germline ends came to 18 bases. In nucleotides, the CDR3 is TGTGCCAGCAGCCGAGTCGCCTTGGATCTAGCCAAAAACATTCAGTACTTC. This translates into CASSRVALDLAKNIQYF.

This clone was seen only once. The chain joins TRBV29-1 to TRBJ1-4, with D uncertain. Germline loops: CDR1 SQVTM, CDR2 ANQGSEA. V dropped 5 bases and J dropped 8 bases, with 15 bases sitting between them. The CDR3 covers 13 residues. The CDR3 is CSVQAPQSEKLFF. In DNA form, the CDR3 reads TGCAGCGTTCAAGCCCCTCAATCGGAAAAACTGTTTTTT.

This rearrangement joins TRBV5-8 to TRBJ1-3; D is perhaps TRBD1 (6 bases). Trimming pared 4 bases from V and 0 bases from J, leaving 11 bases between. The germline CDR1 and CDR2 sequences are SGHTS and YDEGEE. This CDR3 contains 15 residues. CDR3 DNA: TGTGCCAGCAGCCGGGGACAATACTCTGGAAACACCATATATTTT. This translates into CASSRGQYSGNTIYF.

V is TRBV30 and J is TRBJ2-1, with D possibly TRBD2 on 5 matching bases. The CDR3 extends over 16 amino acids. Trimming pared 2 bases from V and 0 bases from J, leaving 14 bases between. Germline V gene data show CDR1 as GTSNPN and CDR2 as SVGIG (reference sequence). DNA of the CDR3: TGTGCCTGGAGTAGACTCCCGGGGAACTCCTACAATGAGCAGTTCTTC. Residues: CAWSRLPGNSYNEQFF.